This T cell receptor beta chain was identified during a study of blood T cell repertoires in COVID-19. Here immunoSEQ multiplex PCR was the method, and the copy in TCRdb shows in-frame clones only, minus some. In the table there are some 150,000 clones, about four fifths of which are singletons. Sequencing was performed on peripheral blood. This sequence originates from a human donor in a cohort sampled during active COVID-19.

The CDR3 bases are TGTGCCAGCAGCTCCCCCTGGTGGGCGGGGGACCGCTATGGCTACACCTTC. Encoded protein: CASSSPWWAGDRYGYTF. The genes are TRBV7-3 and TRBJ1-2; tentatively, D is TRBD1 (5 bases). Trimming cost V 4 bases and J 4 bases, with 22 bases left between them. The CDR3 extends over 17 amino acids. CDR1 SGHTA and CDR2 FQGTGA come from the germline V gene.